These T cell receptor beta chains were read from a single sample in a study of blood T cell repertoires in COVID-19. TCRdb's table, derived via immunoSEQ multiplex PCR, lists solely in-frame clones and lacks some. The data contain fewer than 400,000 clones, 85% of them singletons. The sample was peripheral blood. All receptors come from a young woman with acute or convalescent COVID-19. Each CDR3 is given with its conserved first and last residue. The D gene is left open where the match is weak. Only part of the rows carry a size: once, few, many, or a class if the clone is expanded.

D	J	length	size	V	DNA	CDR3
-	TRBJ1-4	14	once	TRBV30	TGTGCCTGGAGTAGGGGGACAACTAATGAAAAACTGTTTTTT	CAWSRGTTNEKLFF
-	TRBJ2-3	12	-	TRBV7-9	TGTGCCAGCAGCCCCAACTCGGATACGCAGTATTTT	CASSPNSDTQYF
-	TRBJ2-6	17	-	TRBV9	TGTGCCAGCAGCGCCCGTCCCCTAACGGGAGGGGCCAACGTCCTGACTTTC	CASSARPLTGGANVLTF
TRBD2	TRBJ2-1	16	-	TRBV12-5	TGTGCTAGTGGTCCCCCACTAGCGGGAACCTACAATGAGCAGTTCTTC	CASGPPLAGTYNEQFF
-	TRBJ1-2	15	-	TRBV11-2	TGTGCCAGCAGCCACCCCGCGACGGGAAGGAGGGGCTACACCTTC	CASSHPATGRRGYTF
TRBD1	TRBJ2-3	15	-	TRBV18	TGTGCCAGCTCCCGGGGACAGGTGGGAAAAGATACGCAGTATTTT	CASSRGQVGKDTQYF
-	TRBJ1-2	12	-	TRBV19	TGTGCCAGTAGTATGTCCGGTTATGGCTACACCTTC	CASSMSGYGYTF
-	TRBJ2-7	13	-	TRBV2	TGTGCCAGCAGGGTGGGACTTTTCTACGAGCAGTACTTC	CASRVGLFYEQYF
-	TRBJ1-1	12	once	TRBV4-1	TGCGCCAGCAGCCACCCAAACACTGAAGCTTTCTTT	CASSHPNTEAFF
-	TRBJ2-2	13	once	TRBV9	TGTGCCAGCAGCGCCCAAAACACCGGGGAGCTGTTTTTT	CASSAQNTGELFF
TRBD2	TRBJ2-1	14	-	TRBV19	TGTGCCAGTACCGCTAGCGGGAGAGGCAATGAGCAGTTCTTC	CASTASGRGNEQFF
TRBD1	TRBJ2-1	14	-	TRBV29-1	TGCAGCGTCGCCGGGGGACAGGGGGCGAATGAGCAGTTCTTC	CSVAGGQGANEQFF
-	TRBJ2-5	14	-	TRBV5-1	TGCGCCAGCAGCTTGGCGTCTAGCCGAGAGACCCAGTACTTC	CASSLASSRETQYF
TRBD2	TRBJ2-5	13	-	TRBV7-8	TGTGCCACCTCGTCGGGGGGGGTGGAGACCCAGTACTTC	CATSSGGVETQYF
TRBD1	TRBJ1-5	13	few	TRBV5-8	TGTGCCAGCAGCAGGGACAGGGGGGAGCCCCAGCATTTT	CASSRDRGEPQHF
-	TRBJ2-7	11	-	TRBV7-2	TGTGCCAGCCGACAGCTTGGCGAGCAGTACTTC	CASRQLGEQYF
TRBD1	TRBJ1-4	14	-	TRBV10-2	TGCGCCAGCGCGACGGACAGGGAGGATGAAAAACTGTTTTTT	CASATDREDEKLFF
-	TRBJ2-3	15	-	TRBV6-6	TGTGCCAGCAGTTCAACAGGGGGGGGCACAGATACGCAGTATTTT	CASSSTGGGTDTQYF
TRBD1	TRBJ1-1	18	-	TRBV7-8	TGTGCCAGCAGCGCCGATAGATTAACCGGGACAGGGGGCACTGTGGCTTTCTTT	CASSADRLTGTGGTVAFF
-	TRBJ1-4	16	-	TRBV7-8	TGTGCCAGCACTAACCATCGGGGGGCAACTAATGAAAAACTGTTTTTT	CASTNHRGATNEKLFF
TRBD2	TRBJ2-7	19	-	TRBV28	TGTGCCAGCACCGGCCAAGGGGGAAGACTAGCGGGAGATTGGAACGAGCAGTACTTC	CASTGQGGRLAGDWNEQYF
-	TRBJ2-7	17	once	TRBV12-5	TGTGCTAGTGGTTTGGTACTCGGCGGAGAGGGTCAGTATGAGCAGTACTTC	CASGLVLGGEGQYEQYF
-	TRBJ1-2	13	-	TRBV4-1	TGCGCCAGCGCCTTCAACAACCTCTATGGCTACACCTTC	CASAFNNLYGYTF
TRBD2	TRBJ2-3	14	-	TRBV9	TGTGCCAGCAGCGTACTAGCGGGAGTGGATACGCAGTATTTT	CASSVLAGVDTQYF
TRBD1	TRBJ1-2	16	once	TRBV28	TGTGCCAGCACTGGACAGGGACCCTCGATAAACTATGGCTACACCTTC	CASTGQGPSINYGYTF
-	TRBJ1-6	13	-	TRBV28	TGTGCCAGCATTCCGGGTCGAAATTCACCCCTCCACTTT	CASIPGRNSPLHF
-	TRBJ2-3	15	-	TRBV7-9	TGTGCCAGCAGCCTCCCATGGCTTTTGACAGATACGCAGTATTTT	CASSLPWLLTDTQYF
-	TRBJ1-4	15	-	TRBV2	TGTGCCAGCAGTGAAGCGGGCGCGCGCAATGAAAAACTGTTTTTT	CASSEAGARNEKLFF
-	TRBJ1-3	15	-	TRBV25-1	TGTGCCAGCAGTGAAGGGCTAGCAGATCGAAACACCATATATTTT	CASSEGLADRNTIYF
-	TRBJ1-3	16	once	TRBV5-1	TGCGCCAGCAGCTTGGGACAGGTATTCTCTGGAAACACCATATATTTT	CASSLGQVFSGNTIYF
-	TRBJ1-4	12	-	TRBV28	TGTGCCAGCAGTTGGGGGACAGAAAAACTGTTTTTT	CASSWGTEKLFF
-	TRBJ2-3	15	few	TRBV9	TGTGCCAGCAGCGTAGTAGGCAGGGTTGCAGATACGCAGTATTTT	CASSVVGRVADTQYF
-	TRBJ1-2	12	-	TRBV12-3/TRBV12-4	TGTGCCAGCAGTTTACGGGGACTTGGCTACACCTTC	CASSLRGLGYTF
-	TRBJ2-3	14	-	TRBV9	TGTGCCAGCAGCGGTAGCGGAAGCACAGATACGCAGTATTTT	CASSGSGSTDTQYF
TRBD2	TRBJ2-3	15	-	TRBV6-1	TGTGCCAGCAGTGACCCAGCGGGAGTCACAGATACGCAGTATTTT	CASSDPAGVTDTQYF
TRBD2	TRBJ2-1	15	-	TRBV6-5	TGTGCCAGCACCCCGACTAGCCTCTCCTACAATGAGCAGTTCTTC	CASTPTSLSYNEQFF
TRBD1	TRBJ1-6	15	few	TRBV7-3	TGTGCCAGCAGGAAGGGAACAGGGGAGAGCTCACCCCTCCACTTT	CASRKGTGESSPLHF
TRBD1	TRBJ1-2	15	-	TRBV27	TGTGCCAGCAGTTTATCCGTGGGACAGGGGTATGGCTACACCTTC	CASSLSVGQGYGYTF
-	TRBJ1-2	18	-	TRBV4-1	TGCGCCAGCAGCCAAGCTTTCCCCTCTCGCCCCCTAAACTATGGCTACACCTTC	CASSQAFPSRPLNYGYTF
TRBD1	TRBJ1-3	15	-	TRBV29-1	TGCAGCGGACAAGGGGGCCCCGGTCCTGGAAACACCATATATTTT	CSGQGGPGPGNTIYF
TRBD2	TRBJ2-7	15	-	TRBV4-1	TGCGCCAGCAGCCAAGCGGGGGGATACTCCTACGAGCAGTACTTC	CASSQAGGYSYEQYF
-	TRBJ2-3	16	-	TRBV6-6	TGTGCCAGCAGTTACCCCCCTGGAACAGGTAGAGATACGCAGTATTTT	CASSYPPGTGRDTQYF
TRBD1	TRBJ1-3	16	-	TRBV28	TGTGCCAGCAGTACCTCCCGGGACAGGGGGTTAAACACCATATATTTT	CASSTSRDRGLNTIYF
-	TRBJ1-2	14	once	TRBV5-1	TGCGCCAGCAGCTTGGAGACGGCGCCGGGTGGCTACACCTTC	CASSLETAPGGYTF
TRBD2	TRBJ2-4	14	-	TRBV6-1	TGTGCCAGCAGTGAGGGGGGGAGTAAAAACATTCAGTACTTC	CASSEGGSKNIQYF
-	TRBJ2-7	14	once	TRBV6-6	TGTGCCAGAATATTACGCGAGAGCTCCTACGAGCAGTACTTC	CARILRESSYEQYF
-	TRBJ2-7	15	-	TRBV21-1	TGTGCCAGCAGCAGCGCTAGCGGGGTGAGGTACGAGCAGTACTTC	CASSSASGVRYEQYF
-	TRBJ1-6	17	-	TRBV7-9	TGTGCCAGCAGTCTCCCCGGTGGGGGGGGTGGGGATTCACCCCTCCACTTT	CASSLPGGGGGDSPLHF
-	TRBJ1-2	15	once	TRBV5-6	TGTGCCAGCAGCTTGAACCGGGAAGCTAACTATGGCTACACCTTC	CASSLNREANYGYTF
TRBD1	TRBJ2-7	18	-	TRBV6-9	TGTGCCAGCATTCCACGGGGGACAGGGGAAGGGGTTTACTACGAGCAGTACTTC	CASIPRGTGEGVYYEQYF
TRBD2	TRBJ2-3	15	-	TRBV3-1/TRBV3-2	TGTGCCAGCAGCCAAGCGAGCGGGGCTTGGGATACGCAGTATTTT	CASSQASGAWDTQYF